Included here is one T cell receptor beta chain sequence, with context. Given the absence of the conserved phenylalanine or tryptophan at the CDR3 end, a read error is likely. This record belongs to a study of regulatory T cells in long-lasting Graves disease. Time point given: newly diagnosed GD, antithyroid drugs for less than 3 months. Construction of the TCR library relied on RNA isolated from PBMCs. This CDR3 is built from 13 residues. V shed 1 base and J shed 4 bases, with 8 bases lying between them. In germline, CDR1 is LGHNA, CDR2 YNFKEQ. Investigators prepared the TCR beta libraries by applying iRepertoire HTBI primers and Arm-PCR of CDR3 regions. TCRdb analysed the multiplex PCR reads with MiXCR anew, one entry per CDR3 protein. The data hold about 420,000 distinct CDR3 sequences, with around 15% observed a single time. This sample also belongs to another study, concerning T cells in Graves' hyperthyroidism and ophthalmopathy.

The material sequenced was peripheral blood mononuclear cells (PBMCs), taken at new diagnosis, from a patient treated with antithyroid drugs. The chain links TRBV4-2 to TRBJ2-7; no reliable D call. The receptor comes from a woman between 18 and 29 years old with Graves disease. The CDR3 region is CASSQVSEYEQYS. The DNA of the CDR3 is TGTGCCAGCAGCCAAGTATCAGAATACGAGCAGTACTCC.